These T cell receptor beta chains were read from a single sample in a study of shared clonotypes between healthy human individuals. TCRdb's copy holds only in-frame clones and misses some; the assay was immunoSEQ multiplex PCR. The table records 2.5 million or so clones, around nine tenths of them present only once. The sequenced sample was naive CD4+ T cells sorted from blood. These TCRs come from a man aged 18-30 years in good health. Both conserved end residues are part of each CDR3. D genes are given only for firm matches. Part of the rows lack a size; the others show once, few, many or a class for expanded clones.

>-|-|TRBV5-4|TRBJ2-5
TGTGCCGGGGCCAGGGAAGGAGAGACCCAGTACTTC
CAGAREGETQYF
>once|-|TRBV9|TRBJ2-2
TGTGCCAGCAGCGTAGAGCACGGGGAGCTGTTTTTT
CASSVEHGELFF
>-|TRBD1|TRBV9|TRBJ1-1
TGTGCCAGCAGCCCCCAGACAGGGGGCACTGAAGCTTTCTTT
CASSPQTGGTEAFF
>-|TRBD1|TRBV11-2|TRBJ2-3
TGTGCCAGCAGCTTGGGGTGGGGCAGGGGGACAGATACGCAGTATTTT
CASSLGWGRGTDTQYF
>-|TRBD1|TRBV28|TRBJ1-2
TGTGCCAGCAGCCCGGGACAGGCGAATAACTATGGCTACACCTTC
CASSPGQANNYGYTF
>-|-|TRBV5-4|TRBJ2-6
TGTGCCAGCAGCCTCTCTATGAGGGCCAACGTCCTGACTTTC
CASSLSMRANVLTF
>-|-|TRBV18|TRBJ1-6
TGTGCCAGCTCACCATTCGGGGGGGAAAATTCACCCCTCCACTTT
CASSPFGGENSPLHF
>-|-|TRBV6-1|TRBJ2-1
TGTGCCAGCCGCGAGGCGGGGCTAAATGAGCAGTTCTTC
CASREAGLNEQFF
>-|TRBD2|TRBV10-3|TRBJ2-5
TGTGCCATCAGCGAGAAGGGACTAGCGGGGGCAGAGACCCAGTACTTC
CAISEKGLAGAETQYF
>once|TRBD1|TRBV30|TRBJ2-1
TGTGCCTGGATTGAAGGGGGCCCTACCTACAATGAGCAGTTCTTC
CAWIEGGPTYNEQFF
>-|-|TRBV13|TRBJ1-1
TGTGCCAGCAGCTTAGGTCCAGGGGCATGGAGCACTGAAGCTTTCTTT
CASSLGPGAWSTEAFF
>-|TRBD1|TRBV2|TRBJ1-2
TGTGCCAGCATCGAACAGGGGATCTATGGCTACACCTTC
CASIEQGIYGYTF
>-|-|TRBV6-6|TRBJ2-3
TGTGCCAGCAGGGAGACTGACGGGAGTTTTGATACGCAGTATTTT
CASRETDGSFDTQYF
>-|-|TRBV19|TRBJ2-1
TGTGCCATAGGGGGGGCAATGGGAACAGGTTACAATGAGCAGTTCTTC
CAIGGAMGTGYNEQFF
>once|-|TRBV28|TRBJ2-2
TGTGCCAGCAACCGACCGAATGTGGCCGGGGAGCTGTTTTTT
CASNRPNVAGELFF
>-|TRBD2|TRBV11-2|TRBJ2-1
TGTGCCAGCAGCTTACTTGGACTAGCGGGGAATGAGCAGTTCTTC
CASSLLGLAGNEQFF
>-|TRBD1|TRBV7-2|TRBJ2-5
TGTGCCAGCAGCTTCAGGGGGGAGACCCAGTACTTC
CASSFRGETQYF
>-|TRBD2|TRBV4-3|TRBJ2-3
TGCGCCAGCAGCCAAGGGACTAGCGGGAGATATACGCAGTATTTT
CASSQGTSGRYTQYF
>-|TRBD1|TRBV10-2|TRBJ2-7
TGCGCCAGCAGTGATGGGACAGGGCCGTACGAGCAGTACTTC
CASSDGTGPYEQYF
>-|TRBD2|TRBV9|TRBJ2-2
TGTGCCAGCAGCGTAGGACTAGCGCCAACCGGGGAGCTGTTTTTT
CASSVGLAPTGELFF
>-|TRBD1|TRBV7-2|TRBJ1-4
TGTGCCAGCAGCTATAACAGGGGGTGGCAACTGTTTTTT
CASSYNRGWQLFF
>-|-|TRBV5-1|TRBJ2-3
TGCGCCAGCAGCTTGGCCCGAGATACGCAGTATTTT
CASSLARDTQYF
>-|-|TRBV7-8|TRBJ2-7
TGTGCCAGCAGCGCCGGACCGCCCAGGTCCTTC
CASSAGPPRSF
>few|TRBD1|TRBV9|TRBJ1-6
TGTGCCAGTCAACGACAGGGGGCGAATTCACCCCTCCACTTT
CASQRQGANSPLHF
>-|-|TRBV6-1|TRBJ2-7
TGTGCCAGCGGAGTACAGGACTCCTACGAGCAGTACTTC
CASGVQDSYEQYF
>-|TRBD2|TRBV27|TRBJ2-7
TGTGCCAGCAGTTTTCGGGCAGCCGGGACTAGCGGGGGGTTGAGCTCCTACGAGCAGTACTTC
CASSFRAAGTSGGLSSYEQYF
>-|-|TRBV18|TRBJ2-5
TGTGCCAGCTCTCTACAGCTGAGCGGGGAGACCCAGTACTTC
CASSLQLSGETQYF
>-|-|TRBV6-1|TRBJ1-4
TGTGCCAGCAGTGAAGCGAGAGTGTATGGAGAAAAACTGTTTTTT
CASSEARVYGEKLFF
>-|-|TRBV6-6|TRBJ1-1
TGTGCCAGCAGTTATCTTGGACAGAACACTGAAGCTTTCTTT
CASSYLGQNTEAFF
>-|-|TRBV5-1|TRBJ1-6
TGCGCCAGCAGCTTGGGGACTGCAAGTTCACCCCTCCACTTT
CASSLGTASSPLHF
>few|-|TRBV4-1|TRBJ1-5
TGCGCCAGCAGCCAATACTTTAGGGGGAAGAATCAGCCCCAGCATTTT
CASSQYFRGKNQPQHF
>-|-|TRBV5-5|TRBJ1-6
TGTGCCAGCAGCTTGGAGGGCGGCAATTCACCCCTCCACTTT
CASSLEGGNSPLHF
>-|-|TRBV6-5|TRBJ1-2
TGTGCCAGCAGGTCGGATACCTATGGCTACACCTTC
CASRSDTYGYTF
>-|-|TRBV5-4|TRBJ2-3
TGTGCCAGCAGCTTGGCTGGACGGCACACAGATACGCAGTATTTT
CASSLAGRHTDTQYF
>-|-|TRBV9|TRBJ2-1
TGTGCCAGCAGCGTAGCCCCGGGTTCCTACAATGAGCAGTTCTTC
CASSVAPGSYNEQFF
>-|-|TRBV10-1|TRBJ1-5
TGCGCCGCCCAGGGCAGGATTAGCAATCAGCCCCAGCATTTT
CAAQGRISNQPQHF
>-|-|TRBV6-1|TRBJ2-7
TGTGCCAGCAGGAGAGAGGGCCTATACGAGCAGTACTTC
CASRREGLYEQYF
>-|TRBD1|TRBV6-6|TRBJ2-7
TGTGCCAGCAGTTATCAACAGGGGGGCGAGCAGTACTTC
CASSYQQGGEQYF
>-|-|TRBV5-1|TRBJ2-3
TGCGCCAGCAGCCCGGAAATCACAGATACGCAGTATTTT
CASSPEITDTQYF
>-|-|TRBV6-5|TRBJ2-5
TGTGCCAGCAGTTACTCGGCAAGCTGGGCTCAAGAGACCCAGTACTTC
CASSYSASWAQETQYF
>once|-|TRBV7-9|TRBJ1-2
TGTGCCAGCAGCTTTCTTCCACCTGGGTATGGCTACACCTTC
CASSFLPPGYGYTF
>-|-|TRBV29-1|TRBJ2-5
TGCAGCGTTGAGGCCGGCCTGGGGGAGACCCAGTACTTC
CSVEAGLGETQYF
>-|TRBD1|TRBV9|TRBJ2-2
TGTGCCAGCAGCGTAAGGGGGGACAGGGCCACCGGGGAGCTGTTTTTT
CASSVRGDRATGELFF
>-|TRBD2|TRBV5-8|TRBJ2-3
TGTGCCAGCGGGTGGGGACTAGCGGGAGTTCCAGATACGCAGTATTTT
CASGWGLAGVPDTQYF
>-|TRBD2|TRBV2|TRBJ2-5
TGTGCCAGCAGTGAAATGGGGGGACTAGCGGGAACTCTGGGGGCCCAGTACTTC
CASSEMGGLAGTLGAQYF
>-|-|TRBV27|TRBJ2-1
TGTGCCAGCAGTTCCCGGGTTCGTGGTGAGCAGTTCTTC
CASSSRVRGEQFF
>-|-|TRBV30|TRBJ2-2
TGTGCCTGGAGTGAATTGAGAGCGGCCGGGGAGCTGTTTTTT
CAWSELRAAGELFF
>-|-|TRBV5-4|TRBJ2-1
TGTGCCAGCAGCGGTTTCGGGCGACTGGACAATGAGCAGTTCTTC
CASSGFGRLDNEQFF
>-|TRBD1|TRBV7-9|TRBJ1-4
TGTGCCAGCAGCCGACAGGGGGCATTGGCTAATGAAAAACTGTTTTTT
CASSRQGALANEKLFF
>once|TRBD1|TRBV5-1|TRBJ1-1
TGCGCCAGCAGCGGGACAGTTTCTATAGGTGAAGCTTTCTTT
CASSGTVSIGEAFF
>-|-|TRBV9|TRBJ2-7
TGTGCCAGCAGACGTACCCAGGGCCCAGCCCACGAGCAGTACTTC
CASRRTQGPAHEQYF
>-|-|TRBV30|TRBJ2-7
TGTGCCTGGAGTGTGCGCCACGAGCAGTACTTC
CAWSVRHEQYF
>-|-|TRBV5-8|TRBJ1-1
TGTGCCAGCAGCTTTCATACAGCGACTGAAGCTTTCTTT
CASSFHTATEAFF
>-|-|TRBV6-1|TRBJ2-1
TGTGTGACCGGGGCGAACATCCTCAATGAGCAGTTCTTC
CVTGANILNEQFF
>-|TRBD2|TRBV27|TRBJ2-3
TGTGCCAGCAGTTTTTGGGGGGGAGATACGCAGTATTTT
CASSFWGGDTQYF
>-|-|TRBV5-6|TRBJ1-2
TGTGCCAGCAGTCCTATCAACAGCTATGGCTACACCTTC
CASSPINSYGYTF
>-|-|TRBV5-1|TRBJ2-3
TGCGCCAGCAGCTTGGGACAGAGTCTTTACACAGATACGCAGTATTTT
CASSLGQSLYTDTQYF